Shown below are 14 T cell receptor beta chains from a single sample sequenced in a study of blood T cell repertoires in COVID-19. Method: immunoSEQ multiplex PCR; TCRdb's copy keeps in-frame clones and lacks some. The sample has 150,000 or so clones, roughly 90% seen once. Sequences were obtained from PBMCs or T cells enriched from blood (not recorded which). Receptor source: a human donor with acute COVID-19. The donor label of this sample is uncertain.

In its sample, this clone was seen once. The J gene is TRBJ1-2, the V gene TRBV7-9; no clear D. Germline CDR1 SEHNR, CDR2 FQNEAQ (reference sequence). The V and J ends lost 7 bases and 4 bases respectively, with 13 bases between them. The CDR3 runs 13 residues. The CDR3 sequence: CASTGGLTYGYTF. CDR3 nucleotide sequence: TGTGCCAGCACTGGCGGACTCACCTATGGCTACACCTTC.

The chain uses TRBV6-5 and TRBJ1-6, with no clear D. The CDR3 loop spans 15 amino acids. In germline, CDR1 is MNHEY, CDR2 SVGAGI. V was clipped by 0 bases and J by 7 bases, with 10 bases between them. CDR3 sequence (DNA): TGTGCCAGCAGTTACTCGAGTGCCCTAAATTCACCCCTCCACTTT. As protein: CASSYSSALNSPLHF.

J is TRBJ2-3 and V is TRBV24-1; 8 bases fit TRBD2. Germline trimming cut 5 bases from V and 1 base from J; bases unmatched to any gene: 4. The CDR3 has 15 residues. CDR1 and CDR2 from the germline V gene are KGHDR and SFDVKD. In nucleotides, the CDR3 is TGTGCCACCAGTGCAACCGGGGGGGGCACAGATACGCAGTATTTT. Its protein is CATSATGGGTDTQYF.

The genes are TRBV7-3 and TRBJ2-2; maybe TRBD1 (6 bases). The CDR3 is 15 amino acids. V lost 4 bases and J 0 bases, leaving 9 bases between the germline ends. Germline CDR1 reads SGHTA; CDR2 reads FQGTGA. CDR3 nucleotides: TGTGCCAGCAGCTGGGGGCAGGCGAACACCGGGGAGCTGTTTTTT. This encodes CASSWGQANTGELFF.

This rearrangement joins TRBV5-1 to TRBJ1-1; D is unclear. The CDR3 is made up of 18 amino acids. Germline V gene sequence: CDR1 SGHRS, CDR2 YFSETQ. Between the trimmed V and J ends, which lost 0 bases and 1 base, there was a span of 19 bases. For the CDR3, the DNA is TGCGCCAGCAGCTTGGTTCCCCAAAGTGGAGGCCAGAACACTGAAGCTTTCTTT. It specifies CASSLVPQSGGQNTEAFF.

The chain recombines TRBV5-4 with TRBJ1-1; D gene unclear. The CDR3 totals 16 residues. The V and J ends lost 0 bases and 1 base respectively, with 13 bases between them. Germline lookup yields CDR1 SGHNT and CDR2 YYREEE (reference sequence). The CDR3 nucleotides read TGTGCCAGCAGCTTGGAGGAGACGCGGGGGAACACTGAAGCTTTCTTT. This translates into CASSLEETRGNTEAFF.

The gene calls are TRBV7-2 and TRBJ2-7; TRBD2 matches 13 bases. The germline CDR1 and CDR2 sequences are SGHTA and FQGNSA. This CDR3 region has 15 residues. After removal of 2 bases from V and 6 bases from J, the junction contained 4 bases not matched to a gene. Here the CDR3 DNA reads TGTGCCAGCAGCTTAAAACTAGCGGGGGGGTTCGAGCAGTACTTC. Translating gives CASSLKLAGGFEQYF.

The sample holds one count of this clone. The rearrangement uses TRBV18 and TRBJ2-5; possible D gene TRBD2, 5 bases. The CDR3 sequence is 15 residues long. The V and J ends lost 1 base and 4 bases respectively, with 13 bases between them. Germline CDR1 reads KGHSH; CDR2 reads LQKENI. In DNA, the CDR3 is TGTGCCAGCTCACCACGCTCAGAACGGGGAGAGACCCAGTACTTC. Translation gives CASSPRSERGETQYF.

This clone was seen only once. This chain joins TRBV9 and TRBJ1-2; D is unresolved. The CDR3 covers 13 residues. CDR1 is SGDLS, CDR2 YYNGEE, per germline. The V gene lost 0 bases and the J gene lost 5 bases, with 8 bases spanning the gap. CDR3: CASSVAAAYGYTF. In DNA form, the CDR3 reads TGTGCCAGCAGCGTAGCGGCGGCTTATGGCTACACCTTC. The variable domain in full, completed from reference TRBV9 and TRBJ1-2, reads DSGVTQTPKHLITATGQRVTLRCSPRSGDLSVYWYQQSLDQGLQFLIQYYNGEERAKGNILERFSAQQFPDLHSELNLSSLELGDSALYFCASSVAAAYGYTFGSGTRLTVV.

About this clone itself: Other DNA variants within this sample encode the same CDR3. V and J are TRBV5-6 and TRBJ2-7, with D unclear. CDR1 SGHDT and CDR2 YYEEEE come from the germline V gene. V was shortened by 1 base and J by 0 bases, with 5 bases between the two germline ends. This CDR3 spans 13 amino acids. The CDR3 loop reads CASSLPSSYEQYF. The DNA for the CDR3 is TGTGCCAGCAGCTTGCCTAGCTCCTACGAGCAGTACTTC.

This sequence joins TRBV4-1 and TRBJ2-7; 7 nucleotides match TRBD1. The CDR3 sequence is 14 residues long. In germline, CDR1 is MGHRA, CDR2 YSYEKL. V was clipped by 2 bases and J by 4 bases; unmatched bases: 5. The CDR3 DNA sequence: TGCGCCAGCAGCCAAAGAGGGGGCGGGTACGAGCAGTACTTC. It encodes CASSQRGGGYEQYF.

The V and J genes are TRBV12-3 or TRBV12-4 and TRBJ1-2, with unresolved D. The V gene lost 5 bases and the J gene lost 7 bases, with 11 bases spanning the gap. There are 12 residues in the CDR3. The CDR3 DNA reads TGTGCCAGCAGTGGCGGTGGCGGTGGCTACACCTTC. Translated: CASSGGGGGYTF.

The J gene is TRBJ1-2, the V gene TRBV5-5; 8 bases align to TRBD1. This CDR3 region has 14 residues. Germline trimming cut 4 bases from V and 7 bases from J; bases unmatched to any gene: 9. CDR1 and CDR2 (germline): SGHKS, YYEKEE (reference sequence). The CDR3 reads CASSIDRGIGGYTF. DNA for the CDR3: TGTGCCAGCAGCATTGACAGGGGTATTGGTGGCTACACCTTC.

V usage is TRBV6-5 and J usage is TRBJ2-2; 7 nucleotides match TRBD2. Germline V CDR1 and CDR2: MNHEY, SVGAGI. The CDR3 is 15 residues long. V dropped 7 bases and J dropped 5; count of bases not matched to a gene: 10. The CDR3 nucleotides are TGTGCCAGCACCCCTGGGAGGGGCGGGACCGGGGAGCTGTTTTTT. It is translated as CASTPGRGGTGELFF.